The present T cell receptor beta chain was sequenced within a study of CD8+CD57+ T cells in acquired aplastic anemia. Whole-study context: Each DNA sample taken from sorted CD4+ and CD8+ cells came to around 3.4 ug on average.

This clonotype was counted many times. Genomic DNA served as template for TCR beta VDJ and CDR3 profiling. One entry per CDR3 protein results from TCRdb running MiXCR on the reads. This sample carries about 110,000 distinct CDR3 sequences, around 49% of them seen once, and the ten largest clones take around a third. There are 13 residues in the CDR3. Germline CDR1 SNHLY, CDR2 FYNNEI. The V gene lost 3 bases and the J gene lost 3 bases, with 8 bases spanning the gap. The sequence came from a human donor in good health, serving as a control. Sequences were obtained from sorted CD4+, CD8+, or CD8+CD57+ T cells (not recorded which) from PBMCs. The genes are TRBV2 and TRBJ1-1; D is undetermined. The DNA of the CDR3 is TGTGCCAGCAGTGAGACCAGGTACACTGAAGCTTTCTTT. Residues: CASSETRYTEAFF. The variable domain in full, with the rest retrieved from reference TRBV2 and TRBJ1-1, is EPEVTQTPSHQVTQMGQEVILRCVPISNHLYFYWYRQILGQKVEFLVSFYNNEISEKSEIFDDQFSVERPDGSNFTLKIRSTKLEDSAMYFCASSETRYTEAFFGQGTRLTVV.